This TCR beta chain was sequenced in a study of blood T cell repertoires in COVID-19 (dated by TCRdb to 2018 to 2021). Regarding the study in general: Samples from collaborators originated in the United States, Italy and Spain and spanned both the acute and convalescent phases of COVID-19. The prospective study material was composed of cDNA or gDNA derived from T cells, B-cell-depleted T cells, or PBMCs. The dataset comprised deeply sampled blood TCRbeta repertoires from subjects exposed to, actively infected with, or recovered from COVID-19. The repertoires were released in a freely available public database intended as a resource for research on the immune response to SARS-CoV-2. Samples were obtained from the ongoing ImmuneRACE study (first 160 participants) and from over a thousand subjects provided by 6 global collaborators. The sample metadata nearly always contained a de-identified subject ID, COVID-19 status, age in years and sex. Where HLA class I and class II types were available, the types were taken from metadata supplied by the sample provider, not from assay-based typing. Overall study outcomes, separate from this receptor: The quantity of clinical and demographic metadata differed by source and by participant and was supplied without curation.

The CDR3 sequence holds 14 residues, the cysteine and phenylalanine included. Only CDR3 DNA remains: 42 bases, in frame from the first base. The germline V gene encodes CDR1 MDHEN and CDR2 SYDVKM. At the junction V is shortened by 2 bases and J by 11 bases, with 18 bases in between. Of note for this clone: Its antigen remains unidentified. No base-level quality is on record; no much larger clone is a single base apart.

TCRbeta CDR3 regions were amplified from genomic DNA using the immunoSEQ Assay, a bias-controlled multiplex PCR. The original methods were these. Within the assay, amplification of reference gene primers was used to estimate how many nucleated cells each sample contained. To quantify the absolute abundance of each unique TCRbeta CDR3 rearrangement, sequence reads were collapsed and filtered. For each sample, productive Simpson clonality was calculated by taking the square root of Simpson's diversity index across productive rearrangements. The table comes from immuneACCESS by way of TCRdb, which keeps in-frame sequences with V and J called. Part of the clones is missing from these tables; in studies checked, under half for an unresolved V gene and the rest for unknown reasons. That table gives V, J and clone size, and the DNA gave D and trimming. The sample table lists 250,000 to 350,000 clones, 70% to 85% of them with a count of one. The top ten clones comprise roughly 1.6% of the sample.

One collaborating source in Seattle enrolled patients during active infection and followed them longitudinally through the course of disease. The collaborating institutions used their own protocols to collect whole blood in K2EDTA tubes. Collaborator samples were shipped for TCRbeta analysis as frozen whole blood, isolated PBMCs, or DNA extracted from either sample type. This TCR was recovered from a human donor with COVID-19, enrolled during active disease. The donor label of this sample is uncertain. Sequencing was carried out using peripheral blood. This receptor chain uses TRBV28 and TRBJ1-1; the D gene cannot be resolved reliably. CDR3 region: CASSLGVWRELAFF. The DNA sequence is TGTGCCAGCAGTTTAGGGGTGTGGAGGGAATTGGCTTTCTTT.